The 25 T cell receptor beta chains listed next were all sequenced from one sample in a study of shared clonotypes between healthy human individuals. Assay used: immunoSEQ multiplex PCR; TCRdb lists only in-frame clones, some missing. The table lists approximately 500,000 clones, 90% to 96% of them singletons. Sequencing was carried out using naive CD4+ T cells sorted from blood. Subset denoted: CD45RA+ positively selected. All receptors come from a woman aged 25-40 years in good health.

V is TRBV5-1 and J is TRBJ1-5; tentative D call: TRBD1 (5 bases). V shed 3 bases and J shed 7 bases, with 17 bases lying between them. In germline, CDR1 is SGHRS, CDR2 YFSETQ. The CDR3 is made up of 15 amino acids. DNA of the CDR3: TGCGCCAGCAGCTCTACCCCGGGGGTCGGGCAGCCCCAGCATTTT. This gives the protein CASSSTPGVGQPQHF.

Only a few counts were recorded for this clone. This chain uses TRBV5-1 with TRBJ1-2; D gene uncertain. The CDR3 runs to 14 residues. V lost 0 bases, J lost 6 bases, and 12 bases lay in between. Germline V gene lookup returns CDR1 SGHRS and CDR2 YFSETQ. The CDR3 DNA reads TGCGCCAGCAGCTTGGAAGGCAGGCCGGATGGCTACACCTTC. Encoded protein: CASSLEGRPDGYTF.

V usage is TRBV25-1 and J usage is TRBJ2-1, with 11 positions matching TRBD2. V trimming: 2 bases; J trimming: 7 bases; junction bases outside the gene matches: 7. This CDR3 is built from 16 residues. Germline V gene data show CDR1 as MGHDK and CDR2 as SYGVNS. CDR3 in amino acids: CASSEHRLAGRNEQFF. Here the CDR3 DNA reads TGTGCCAGCAGTGAACACCGACTAGCGGGAAGAAATGAGCAGTTCTTC.

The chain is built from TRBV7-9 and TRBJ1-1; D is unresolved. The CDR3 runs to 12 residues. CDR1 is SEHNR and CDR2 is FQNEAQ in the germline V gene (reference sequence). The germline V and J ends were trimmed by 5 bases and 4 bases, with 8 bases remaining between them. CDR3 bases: TGTGCCAGCAGCCGTGAAGGCACTGAAGCTTTCTTT. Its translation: CASSREGTEAFF. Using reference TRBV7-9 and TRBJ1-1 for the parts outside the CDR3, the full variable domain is DTGVSQNPRHKITKRGQNVTFRCDPISEHNRLYWYRQTLGQGPEFLTYFQNEAQLEKSRLLSDRFSAERPKGSFSTLEIQRTEQGDSAMYLCASSREGTEAFFGQGTRLTVV.

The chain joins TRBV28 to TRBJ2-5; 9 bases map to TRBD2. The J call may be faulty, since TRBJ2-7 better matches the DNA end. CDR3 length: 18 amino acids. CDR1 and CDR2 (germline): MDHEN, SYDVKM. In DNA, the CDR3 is TGTGCCAGCACGCCCACCTATGATAGCGGGAGATTGGTTAACGAGCAGTACTTC. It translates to CASTPTYDSGRLVNEQYF.

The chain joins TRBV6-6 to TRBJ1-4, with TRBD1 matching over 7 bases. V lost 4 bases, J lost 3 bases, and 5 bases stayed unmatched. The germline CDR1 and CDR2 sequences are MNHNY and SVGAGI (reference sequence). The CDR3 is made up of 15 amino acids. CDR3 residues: CASSSYRGPNEKLFF. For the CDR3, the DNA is TGTGCCAGCAGTTCGTACAGGGGACCTAATGAAAAACTGTTTTTT.

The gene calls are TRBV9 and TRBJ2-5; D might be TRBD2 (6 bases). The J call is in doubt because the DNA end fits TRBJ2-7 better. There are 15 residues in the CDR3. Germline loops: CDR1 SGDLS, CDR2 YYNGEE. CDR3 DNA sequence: TGTGCCAGCAGCACGAACCCACTCTCAGCGGGCGAGCAGTACTTC. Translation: CASSTNPLSAGEQYF.

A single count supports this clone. The CDR3 spells CASSLGGRDYNEQFF. As DNA, the CDR3 is TGCGCCAGCAGCTTGGGAGGGAGAGATTACAATGAGCAGTTCTTC. The chain recombines TRBV5-1 with TRBJ2-1; D might be TRBD2 (5 bases). Germline assignment: CDR1 SGHRS and CDR2 YFSETQ. The CDR3 extends over 15 amino acids. Deletions cut 0 bases from V and 4 bases from J, with 11 bases between.

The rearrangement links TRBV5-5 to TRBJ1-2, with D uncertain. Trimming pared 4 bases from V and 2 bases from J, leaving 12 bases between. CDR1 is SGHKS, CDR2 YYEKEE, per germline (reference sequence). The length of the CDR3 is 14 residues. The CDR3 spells CASSPFAANYGYTF. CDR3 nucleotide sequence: TGTGCCAGCAGCCCATTCGCGGCAAACTATGGCTACACCTTC. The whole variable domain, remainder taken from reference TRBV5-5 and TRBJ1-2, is DAGVTQSPTHLIKTRGQQVTLRCSPISGHKSVSWYQQVLGQGPQFIFQYYEKEERGRGNFPDRFSARQFPNYSSELNVNALLLGDSALYLCASSPFAANYGYTFGSGTRLTVV.

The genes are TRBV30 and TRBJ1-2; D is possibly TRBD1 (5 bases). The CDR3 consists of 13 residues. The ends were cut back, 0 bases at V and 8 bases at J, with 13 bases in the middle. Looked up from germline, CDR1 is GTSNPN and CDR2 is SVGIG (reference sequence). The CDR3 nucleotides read TGTGCCTGGAGTGTGTTAGGGGCCGTCGGCTACACCTTC. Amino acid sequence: CAWSVLGAVGYTF.

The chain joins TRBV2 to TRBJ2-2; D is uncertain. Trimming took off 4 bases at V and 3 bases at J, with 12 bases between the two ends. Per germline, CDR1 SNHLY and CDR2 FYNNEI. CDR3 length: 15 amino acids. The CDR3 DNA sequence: TGTGCCAGCAGTGGTACCCCTAGGCACACCGGGGAGCTGTTTTTT. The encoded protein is CASSGTPRHTGELFF. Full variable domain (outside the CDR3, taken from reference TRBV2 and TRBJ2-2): EPEVTQTPSHQVTQMGQEVILRCVPISNHLYFYWYRQILGQKVEFLVSFYNNEISEKSEIFDDQFSVERPDGSNFTLKIRSTKLEDSAMYFCASSGTPRHTGELFFGEGSRLTVL.

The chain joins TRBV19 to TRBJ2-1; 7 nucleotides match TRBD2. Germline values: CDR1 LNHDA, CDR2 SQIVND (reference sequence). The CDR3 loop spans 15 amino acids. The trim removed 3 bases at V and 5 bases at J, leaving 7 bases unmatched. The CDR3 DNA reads TGTGCCAGTAGTATTCTTGGGCTAGCGGACAATGAGCAGTTCTTC. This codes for CASSILGLADNEQFF.

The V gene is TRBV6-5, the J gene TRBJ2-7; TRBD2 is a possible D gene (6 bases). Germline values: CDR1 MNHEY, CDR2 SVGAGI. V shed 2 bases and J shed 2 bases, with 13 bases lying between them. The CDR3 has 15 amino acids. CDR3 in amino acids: CASSYNGDSAYEQYF. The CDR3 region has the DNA TGTGCCAGCAGTTACAATGGGGACTCTGCCTACGAGCAGTACTTC.

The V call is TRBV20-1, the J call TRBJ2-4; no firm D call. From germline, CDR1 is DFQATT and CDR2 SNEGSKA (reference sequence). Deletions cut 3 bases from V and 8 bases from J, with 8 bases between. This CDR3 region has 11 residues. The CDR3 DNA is TGCAGTGCTAGCTTAGTGGACATTCAGTACTTC. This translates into CSASLVDIQYF.

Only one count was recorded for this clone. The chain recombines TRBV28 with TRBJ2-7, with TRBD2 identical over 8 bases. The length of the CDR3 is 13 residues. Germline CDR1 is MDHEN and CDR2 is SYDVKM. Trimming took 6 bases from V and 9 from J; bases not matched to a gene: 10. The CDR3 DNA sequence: TGTGCCAGCAGAATAGCGGGACGCTCTGGGCAGTACTTC. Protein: CASRIAGRSGQYF.

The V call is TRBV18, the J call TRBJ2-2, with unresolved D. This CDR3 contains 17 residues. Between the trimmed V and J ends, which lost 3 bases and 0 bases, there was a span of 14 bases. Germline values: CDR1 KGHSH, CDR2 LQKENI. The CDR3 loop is CASSPPRAGTNTGELFF. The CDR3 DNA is TGTGCCAGCTCACCTCCCCGGGCAGGAACGAACACCGGGGAGCTGTTTTTT.

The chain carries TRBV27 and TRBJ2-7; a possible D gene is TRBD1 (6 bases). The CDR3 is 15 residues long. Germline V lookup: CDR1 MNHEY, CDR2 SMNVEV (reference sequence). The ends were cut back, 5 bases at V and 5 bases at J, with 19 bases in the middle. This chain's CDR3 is CASSHTATGENEQYF. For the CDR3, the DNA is TGTGCCAGCAGTCACACTGCGACAGGAGAAAACGAGCAGTACTTC.

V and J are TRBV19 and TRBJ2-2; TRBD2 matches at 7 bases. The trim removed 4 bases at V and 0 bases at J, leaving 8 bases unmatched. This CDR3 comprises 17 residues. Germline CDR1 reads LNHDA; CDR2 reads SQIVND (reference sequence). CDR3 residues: CASSTQLARANTGELFF. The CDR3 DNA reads TGTGCCAGTAGTACCCAACTAGCGCGCGCGAACACCGGGGAGCTGTTTTTT.

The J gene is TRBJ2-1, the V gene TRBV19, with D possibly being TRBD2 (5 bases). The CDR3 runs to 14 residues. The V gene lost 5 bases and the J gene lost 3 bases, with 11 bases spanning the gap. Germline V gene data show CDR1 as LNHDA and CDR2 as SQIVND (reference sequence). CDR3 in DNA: TGTGCCAGTAGTGTCCCCGGAGGCTACAATGAGCAGTTCTTC. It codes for CASSVPGGYNEQFF.

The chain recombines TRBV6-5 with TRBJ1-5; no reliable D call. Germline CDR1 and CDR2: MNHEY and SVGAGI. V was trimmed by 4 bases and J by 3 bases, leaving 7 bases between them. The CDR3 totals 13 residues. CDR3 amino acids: CASSSDYNQPQHF. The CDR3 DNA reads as TGTGCCAGCAGTTCCGATTACAATCAGCCCCAGCATTTT.

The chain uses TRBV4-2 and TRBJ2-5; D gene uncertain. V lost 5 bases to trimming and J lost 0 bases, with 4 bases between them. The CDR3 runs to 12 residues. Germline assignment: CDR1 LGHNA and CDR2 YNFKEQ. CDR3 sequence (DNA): TGTGCCAGCAGCTTGGACCAAGAGACCCAGTACTTC. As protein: CASSLDQETQYF.

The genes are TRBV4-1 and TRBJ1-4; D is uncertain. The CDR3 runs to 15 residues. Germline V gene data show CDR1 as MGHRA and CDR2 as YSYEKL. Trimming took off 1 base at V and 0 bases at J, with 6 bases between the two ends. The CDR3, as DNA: TGCGCCAGCAGCCAAGGACCAACAACTAATGAAAAACTGTTTTTT. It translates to CASSQGPTTNEKLFF.

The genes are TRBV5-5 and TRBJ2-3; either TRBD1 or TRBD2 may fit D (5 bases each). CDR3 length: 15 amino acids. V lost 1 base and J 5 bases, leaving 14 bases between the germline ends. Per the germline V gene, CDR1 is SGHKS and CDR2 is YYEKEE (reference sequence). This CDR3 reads CASSLNEGIIDTQYF. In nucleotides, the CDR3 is TGTGCCAGCAGCTTGAATGAGGGGATTATAGATACGCAGTATTTT.

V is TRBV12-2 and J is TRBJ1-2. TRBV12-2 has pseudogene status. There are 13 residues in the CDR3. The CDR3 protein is CASRLVHRDGYTF. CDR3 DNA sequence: TGTGCAAGTCGCTTAGTCCATCGGGATGGCTACACCTTC.

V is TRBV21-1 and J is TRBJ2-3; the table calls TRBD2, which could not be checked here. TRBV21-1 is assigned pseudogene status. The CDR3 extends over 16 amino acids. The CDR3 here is CASSKETSGSPDTQYF. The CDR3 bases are TGTGCCAGCAGCAAAGAAACCAGCGGGAGCCCAGATACGCAGTATTTT.